The clone carrying this T cell receptor beta chain was observed at least ten times. The sample comes from a study of T cells in Graves' hyperthyroidism and ophthalmopathy. V shed 6 bases and J shed 4 bases, with 14 bases lying between them. The CDR3 runs to 14 residues. Germline V gene data show CDR1 as MNHEY and CDR2 as SMNVEV (reference sequence). Researchers took RNA transcripts and amplified the TCR beta CDR3 regions from them. Researchers ran a first-round RT-PCR on the TCR CDR3 using the HTBI primer set. MiXCR, applied by TCRdb to the multiplex PCR reads, yields one record per CDR3 protein. The sample has hundreds of thousands of distinct CDR3 sequences, approximately 14% seen once.

This chain links TRBV27 with TRBJ2-3; maybe TRBD1 (6 bases). This clonotype originated in a young woman with Graves' hyperthyroidism. The sample comprised blood. CDR3 region: CASSLEPGADTQYF. CDR3 DNA: TGTGCCAGCAGCCTAGAGCCAGGGGCAGATACGCAGTATTTT.